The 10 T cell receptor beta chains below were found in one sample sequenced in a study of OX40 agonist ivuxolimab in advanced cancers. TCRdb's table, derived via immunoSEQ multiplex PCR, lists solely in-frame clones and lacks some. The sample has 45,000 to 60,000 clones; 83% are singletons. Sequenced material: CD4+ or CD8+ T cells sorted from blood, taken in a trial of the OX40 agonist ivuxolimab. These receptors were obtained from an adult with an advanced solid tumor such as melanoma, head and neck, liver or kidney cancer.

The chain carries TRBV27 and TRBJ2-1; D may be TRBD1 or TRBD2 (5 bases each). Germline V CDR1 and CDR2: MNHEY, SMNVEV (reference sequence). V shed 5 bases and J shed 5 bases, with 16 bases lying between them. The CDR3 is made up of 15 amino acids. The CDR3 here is CASSKDTRGNNEQFF. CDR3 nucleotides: TGTGCCAGCAGTAAGGACACTAGGGGAAACAATGAGCAGTTCTTC.

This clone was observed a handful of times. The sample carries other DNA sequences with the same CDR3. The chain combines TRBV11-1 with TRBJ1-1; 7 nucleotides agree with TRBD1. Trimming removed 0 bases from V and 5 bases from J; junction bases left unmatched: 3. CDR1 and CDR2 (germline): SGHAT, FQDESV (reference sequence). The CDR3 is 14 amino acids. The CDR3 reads CASSLAQGRTEAFF. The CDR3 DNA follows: TGTGCCAGCAGCTTAGCACAGGGGAGGACTGAAGCTTTCTTT.

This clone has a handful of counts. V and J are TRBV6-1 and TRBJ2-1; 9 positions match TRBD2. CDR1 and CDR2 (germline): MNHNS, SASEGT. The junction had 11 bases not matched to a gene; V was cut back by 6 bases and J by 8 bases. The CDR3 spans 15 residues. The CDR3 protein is CASRITSGPGDEQFF. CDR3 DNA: TGTGCCAGCAGGATAACTAGCGGGCCTGGGGATGAGCAGTTCTTC.

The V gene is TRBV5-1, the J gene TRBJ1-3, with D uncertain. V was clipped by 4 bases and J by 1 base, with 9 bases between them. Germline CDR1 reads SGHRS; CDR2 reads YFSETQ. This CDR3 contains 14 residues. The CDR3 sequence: CASSLDGSGNTIYF. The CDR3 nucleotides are TGCGCCAGCAGCCTAGACGGGTCTGGAAACACCATATATTTT.

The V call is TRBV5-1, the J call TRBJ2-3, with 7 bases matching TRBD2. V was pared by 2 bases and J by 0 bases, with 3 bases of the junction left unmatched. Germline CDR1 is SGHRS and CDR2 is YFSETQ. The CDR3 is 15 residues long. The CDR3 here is CASSFGGSSTDTQYF. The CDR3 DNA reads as TGCGCCAGCAGCTTTGGCGGGAGTAGCACAGATACGCAGTATTTT.

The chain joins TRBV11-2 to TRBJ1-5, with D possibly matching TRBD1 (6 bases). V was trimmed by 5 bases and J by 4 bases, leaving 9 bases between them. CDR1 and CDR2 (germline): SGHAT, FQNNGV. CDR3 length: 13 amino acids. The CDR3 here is CASSQDRNQPQHF. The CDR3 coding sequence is TGTGCCAGCAGCCAGGACAGAAATCAGCCCCAGCATTTT.

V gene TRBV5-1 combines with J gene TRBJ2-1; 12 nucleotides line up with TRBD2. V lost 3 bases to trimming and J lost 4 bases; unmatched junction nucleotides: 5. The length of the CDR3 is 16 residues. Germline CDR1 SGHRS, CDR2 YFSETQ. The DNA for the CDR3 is TGCGCCAGCAGCTACGAGACTAGCGGGGGTTACAATGAGCAGTTCTTC. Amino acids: CASSYETSGGYNEQFF.

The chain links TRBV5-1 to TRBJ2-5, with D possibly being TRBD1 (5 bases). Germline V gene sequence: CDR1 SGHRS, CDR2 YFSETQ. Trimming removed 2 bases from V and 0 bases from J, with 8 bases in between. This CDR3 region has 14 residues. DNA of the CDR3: TGCGCCAGCAGCTTCCAGGGTGACCAAGAGACCCAGTACTTC. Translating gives CASSFQGDQETQYF.

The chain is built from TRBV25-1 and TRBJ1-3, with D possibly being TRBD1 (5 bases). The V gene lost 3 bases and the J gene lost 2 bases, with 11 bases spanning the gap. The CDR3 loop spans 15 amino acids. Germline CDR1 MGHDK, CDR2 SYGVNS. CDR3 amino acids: CASSEVGVAGNTIYF. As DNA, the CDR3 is TGTGCCAGCAGTGAGGTGGGGGTAGCTGGAAACACCATATATTTT.

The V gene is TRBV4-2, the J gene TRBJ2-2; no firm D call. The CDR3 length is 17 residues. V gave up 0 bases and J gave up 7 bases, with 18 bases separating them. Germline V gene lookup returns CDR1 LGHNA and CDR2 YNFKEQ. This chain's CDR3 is CASSQEVRVGSVGELFF. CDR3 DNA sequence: TGTGCCAGCAGCCAAGAAGTTCGGGTTGGAAGTGTCGGGGAGCTGTTTTTT.